The 6 T cell receptor beta chains listed next were all sequenced from one sample in a study of brain T cells in children with intractable seizures. Generated by immunoSEQ multiplex PCR, the TCRdb table keeps only in-frame clones and is missing some. The table shows about 41,000 clones, with around 90% occurring only once. Material: peripheral blood, obtained at surgery. The receptors were sampled from a girl aged 2-10 years with tuberous sclerosis and intractable seizures.

This sequence joins TRBV6-5 and TRBJ2-7; D uncertain. The CDR3 runs 10 residues. The germline gives CDR1 MNHEY, CDR2 SVGAGI. Trimming cost V 6 bases and J 3 bases, with 3 bases left between them. The CDR3 nucleotides read TGTGCCAGCAGGGACTACGAGCAGTACGTC. This translates into CASRDYEQYV.

This clone was observed once. The rearrangement uses TRBV12-3 or TRBV12-4 and TRBJ1-2; weak D call: TRBD1 (6 bases). The CDR3 runs 13 residues. Trimming left V 3 bases short and J 3 bases short, with 8 bases between. CDR3 sequence reads: CASSLRTDYGYTF. The CDR3 DNA follows: TGTGCCAGCAGTTTGAGGACAGACTATGGCTACACCTTC.

The rearrangement links TRBV7-6 to TRBJ2-2, with TRBD2 matching over 14 bases. Germline CDR1 reads SGHVS; CDR2 reads FNYEAQ. CDR3 length: 19 amino acids. V was clipped by 4 bases and J by 0 bases; unmatched bases: 7. CDR3: CASSSPGLAGVTNTGELFF. The CDR3 region has the DNA TGTGCCAGCAGCTCCCCGGGACTAGCGGGGGTCACGAACACCGGGGAGCTGTTTTTT.

This sequence joins TRBV29-1 and TRBJ2-1; 10 bases agree with TRBD2. V shed 2 bases, J shed 6 bases, and the junction held 7 bases outside the gene matches. This CDR3 is built from 15 residues. Per germline, CDR1 SQVTM and CDR2 ANQGSEA. CDR3 in amino acids: CSVELSSGGFNEQFF. CDR3 bases: TGCAGCGTTGAACTCTCTAGCGGGGGCTTCAATGAGCAGTTCTTC.

In its sample, this clone was seen once. This chain joins TRBV27 and TRBJ1-6; 9 bases map to TRBD1. V gave up 3 bases and J gave up 9 bases; unmatched junction bases: 12. Per germline, CDR1 MNHEY and CDR2 SMNVEV (reference sequence). This CDR3 is 17 amino acids long. The DNA of the CDR3 is TGTGCCAGCAGTTTTCTCCCTCCGGGACAGGGATCTTCACCCCTCCACTTT. It encodes CASSFLPPGQGSSPLHF.

This clone was seen only a few times. The chain couples TRBV14 to TRBJ1-1, with no clear D. The CDR3 is 14 amino acids. CDR1 is SGHDN, CDR2 FVKESK, per germline. Trimming pared 0 bases from V and 8 bases from J, leaving 13 bases between. The CDR3 is CASSQDFRGLEAFF. The CDR3 DNA sequence: TGTGCCAGCAGCCAAGACTTCCGGGGATTGGAAGCTTTCTTT.